Below, 19 T cell receptor beta chains from the same sample are listed, as sequenced in a study of Ad26.COV2.S vaccination and SARS-CoV-2 variants. Specified treatment: some 20 received Ad26.COV2.S at low or high dose, single or two shots; roughly five received placebo; per-sample allocation not given. The investigators took samples on day 63 after the first vaccine or placebo injection. TCRdb's table, derived via immunoSEQ multiplex PCR, lists solely in-frame clones and lacks some. The sample lists some 290,000 clones, 86% occurring once. The input for sequencing was peripheral blood, taken in a trial of Ad26.COV2.S vaccine versus placebo. These receptor sequences come from a person between 18 and 59 years old who received the Ad26.COV2.S COVID-19 vaccine or a placebo.

The V and J genes are TRBV6-1 and TRBJ1-1; D uncertain. Germline values: CDR1 MNHNS, CDR2 SASEGT. CDR3 size: 14 residues. Trimming shortened V by 0 bases and J by 4 bases, and 9 bases separated the two germline ends. The CDR3 spells CASSEAPRSTEAFF. CDR3 nucleotide sequence: TGTGCCAGCAGTGAAGCGCCCCGGAGCACTGAAGCTTTCTTT.

This chain links TRBV27 with TRBJ2-7; 7 bases are a match to TRBD1. This CDR3 is built from 14 residues. J gave up 5 bases and V 9 bases, and 13 bases lay outside the gene matches. CDR1 MNHEY and CDR2 SMNVEV come from the germline V gene (reference sequence). The CDR3 reads CARLPGQSSHEQYF. The CDR3 coding sequence is TGTGCCAGGTTACCGGGACAGAGCAGCCACGAGCAGTACTTC.

The J gene is TRBJ2-7, the V gene TRBV11-2, with D tentatively TRBD2 (5 bases). V dropped 6 bases and J dropped 3 bases, with 18 bases sitting between them. The V gene's germline CDR1 is SGHAT and CDR2 FQNNGV. The CDR3 loop spans 15 amino acids. The CDR3 is CASSRDYFPLYEQYF. CDR3 bases: TGTGCCAGCAGTCGGGATTATTTCCCGCTCTACGAGCAGTACTTC.

The chain is built from TRBV19 and TRBJ2-7; no reliable D call. Germline-derived CDR1 and CDR2 are LNHDA and SQIVND (reference sequence). The V and J ends lost 4 bases and 0 bases respectively, with 7 bases between them. This CDR3 has 13 amino acids. Here the CDR3 reads CASSTINSYEQYF. In nucleotides, the CDR3 is TGTGCCAGTAGTACGATAAACTCCTACGAGCAGTACTTC.

This chain joins TRBV30 and TRBJ2-5; no definite D call. V was shortened by 5 bases and J by 4 bases, with 11 bases between the two germline ends. CDR1 is GTSNPN and CDR2 is SVGIG in the germline V gene (reference sequence). The CDR3 runs 12 residues. The CDR3 coding sequence is TGTGCCTGGGGTGCCGTGCCAGAGACCCAGTACTTC. It specifies CAWGAVPETQYF.

The rearrangement joins TRBV4-2 to TRBJ1-3; 7 bases are shared with TRBD1. This CDR3 comprises 16 residues. V lost 0 bases to trimming and J lost 7 bases; unmatched junction nucleotides: 9. Germline CDR1 LGHNA, CDR2 YNFKEQ. The CDR3: CASSQEWRQGGNTIYF. CDR3 in DNA: TGTGCCAGCAGCCAAGAATGGCGACAGGGAGGCAACACCATATATTTT.

V usage is TRBV5-1 and J usage is TRBJ2-1, with 10 positions matching TRBD1. The V and J ends lost 3 bases and 3 bases, in that order; junction bases with no gene match: 6. The CDR3 consists of 16 residues. The germline V gene has CDR1 SGHRS and CDR2 YFSETQ. CDR3 bases: TGCGCCAGCAGCTGGACGGGGACAGGGGTCTACAATGAGCAGTTCTTC. Translating gives CASSWTGTGVYNEQFF.

This clone has a single count. The chain couples TRBV5-1 to TRBJ2-7; D could derive from TRBD1 or TRBD2 (5 bases each). The length of the CDR3 is 14 residues. CDR1 is SGHRS and CDR2 is YFSETQ in the germline V gene. V lost 5 bases to trimming and J lost 3 bases, with 15 bases between them. The CDR3 region is CASRLRDRDYEQYF. The CDR3 DNA sequence: TGCGCCAGCAGGCTCCGGGACCGCGACTACGAGCAGTACTTC.

This clone was detected only once. The V and J genes are TRBV6-2 or TRBV6-3 and TRBJ2-7; TRBD2 agrees at 11 bases. This CDR3 has 17 amino acids. The germline V gene encodes CDR1 MNHEY and CDR2 SVGEGT. After removal of 4 bases from V and 2 bases from J, the junction contained 10 bases not matched to a gene. For the CDR3, the DNA is TGTGCCAGCAGTTCCACCCGACTAGCGGGGACTACCTACGAGCAGTACTTC. Residues: CASSSTRLAGTTYEQYF.

The CDR3 sequence: CASSLHHRAFF. CDR3 DNA sequence: TGTGCCAGCAGTTTACATCATAGGGCTTTCTTT. V is TRBV28 and J is TRBJ1-1, with unresolved D. The CDR3 is made up of 11 amino acids. Trimming took off 2 bases at V and 11 bases at J, with 9 bases between the two ends. The germline CDR1 and CDR2 sequences are MDHEN and SYDVKM.

V is TRBV6-2 or TRBV6-3 and J is TRBJ1-5; tentatively, D is TRBD1 (6 bases). Germline CDR1 MNHEY, CDR2 SVGEGT. The V gene lost 4 bases and the J gene lost 6 bases, with 19 bases spanning the gap. The CDR3 runs to 16 residues. CDR3 sequence (DNA): TGTGCCAGCAGTTGGTTTAGGGGGAGTTCGGGTCAGCCCCAGCATTTT. This sequence encodes CASSWFRGSSGQPQHF.

The rearrangement uses TRBV30 and TRBJ2-6; D is perhaps TRBD2 (5 bases). The CDR3 runs to 14 residues. The germline V gene encodes CDR1 GTSNPN and CDR2 SVGIG (reference sequence). Trimming removed 3 bases from V and 0 bases from J, with 6 bases in between. CDR3 sequence: CAWRGSSGANVLTF. CDR3 nucleotide sequence: TGTGCCTGGAGAGGGAGCTCTGGGGCCAACGTCCTGACTTTC.

This chain links TRBV5-1 with TRBJ2-5; the D is unclear. V shed 4 bases and J shed 2 bases, with 9 bases lying between them. Germline V gene data show CDR1 as SGHRS and CDR2 as YFSETQ. The CDR3 sequence is 13 residues long. DNA for the CDR3: TGCGCCAGCAGCCCCGCTAGGCAAGAGACCCAGTACTTC. Protein product: CASSPARQETQYF.

The rearrangement links TRBV4-1 to TRBJ1-6; 8 positions agree with TRBD1. CDR3 length equals 15 residues. The V gene end was trimmed by 4 bases and the J gene end by 7 bases; junction bases not matched to a gene: 6. Germline lookup yields CDR1 MGHRA and CDR2 YSYEKL. CDR3 sequence reads: CASSPRTGTNSPLHF. CDR3 nucleotides: TGCGCCAGCAGCCCCCGGACAGGGACAAATTCACCCCTCCACTTT.

The genes are TRBV5-1 and TRBJ1-3, with 8 bases identical to TRBD1. The CDR3 spans 15 residues. Germline V gene lookup returns CDR1 SGHRS and CDR2 YFSETQ. The J segment lost 6 bases and the V segment lost 1 base, leaving 6 bases of the junction unmatched. The DNA for the CDR3 is TGCGCCAGCAGCTTGACAGGGGGATCGGAAAACACCATATATTTT. This encodes CASSLTGGSENTIYF.

This rearrangement joins TRBV5-4 to TRBJ2-3; perhaps D is TRBD1 or TRBD2 (6 bases each). In germline, CDR1 is SGHNT, CDR2 YYREEE (reference sequence). This CDR3 has 16 residues. Trimming left V 3 bases short and J 2 bases short, with 16 bases between. Written as DNA, the CDR3 is TGTGCCAGCAGCTCCGGGGGCTTGAGGCCCACAGATACGCAGTATTTT. Protein product: CASSSGGLRPTDTQYF.

J is TRBJ2-7 and V is TRBV6-1; 9 nucleotides match TRBD1. Germline CDR1 reads MNHNS; CDR2 reads SASEGT. The trim removed 2 bases at V and 1 base at J, leaving 3 bases unmatched. There are 15 residues in the CDR3. The CDR3, as DNA: TGTGCCAGCAGTGAAAGGGGACAGGGATCCTACGAGCAGTACTTC. Protein product: CASSERGQGSYEQYF.

This chain joins TRBV4-3 and TRBJ2-7, with D perhaps TRBD1 or TRBD2 (5 bases each). This CDR3 spans 15 amino acids. Per germline, CDR1 LGHNA and CDR2 YSLEER. V was shortened by 4 bases and J by 3 bases, with 16 bases between the two germline ends. The CDR3 region is CASSPGAGDLYEQYF. DNA for the CDR3: TGCGCCAGCAGCCCCGGGGCTGGGGATCTCTACGAGCAGTACTTC.

The gene calls are TRBV6-2 or TRBV6-3 and TRBJ2-7, with D perhaps TRBD1 (6 bases). The CDR3 totals 14 residues. The V end was cut by 3 bases, the J end by 6 bases, with 15 bases between. Germline assignment: CDR1 MNHEY and CDR2 SVGEGT. CDR3 protein: CASSYPGTSGEQYF. The CDR3 coding sequence is TGTGCCAGCAGTTATCCCGGGACATCGGGCGAGCAGTACTTC.